In its sample, the clone carrying this T cell receptor (beta chain) was seen many times. The sample originates from a study of blood T cells in healthy people across ages. Study overall: Template switching captured about one barcoded beta molecule per two T cells.

V dropped 0 bases and J dropped 1 base, with 6 bases sitting between them. The length of the CDR3 is 13 residues. The germline gives CDR1 GTSNPN, CDR2 SVGIG (reference sequence). Together with a sample-barcoded 5' primer, a J-beta primer mix was included in a second PCR lasting roughly 6 to 12 cycles. TCRdb called the 5' RACE reads again in MiXCR, with one record for every CDR3 protein. The table lists under 800,000 distinct CDR3 sequences, roughly 21% of them singletons, with roughly 3.4% in the top ten. V is TRBV30 and J is TRBJ1-1; D is unresolved. The sample taken for sequencing was blood. This TCR was recovered from a man between 70 and 80 years old in good health. CDR3 sequence reads: CAWSVNQNTEAFF. CDR3 coding DNA: TGTGCCTGGAGTGTGAACCAGAACACTGAAGCTTTCTTT.